This TCR beta chain was recovered during a study of cytomegalovirus exposure and HLA in healthy donors. Across the study: The study's early data release held roughly 91 million unique TCRs from HLA-typed donors.

Primers: 60 Vbeta forward and 13 Jbeta reverse. Per the authors' pipeline: A later analysis counted approximately 88 million unique TCR beta chains, some 11 million shared. Sequencing was performed with immunoSEQ multiplex PCR; in TCRdb, only in-frame clones are kept and a portion is missing. D and trimming were read from the DNA, whereas the V and J calls and clone size are those reported in that table. The table includes 150,000 to 200,000 clones, roughly 72% detected once. The receptor's source is a woman aged 25-40 years in good health and CMV-seropositive. Source material: PBMCs.

CDR3 sequence reads: CATSAPGLPNEQFF. The CDR3 DNA sequence: TGTGCCACCAGCGCCCCGGGACTGCCAAATGAGCAGTTCTTC. The V call is TRBV15, the J call TRBJ2-1; D possibly corresponds to TRBD2 (6 bases). Germline V CDR1 and CDR2: LNHNV, YYDKDF (reference sequence). The CDR3 covers 14 residues. Trimming removed 5 bases at V and 7 bases at J, with 15 bases between.